This T cell receptor beta chain was captured by sequencing in a study of T-cell reconstitution after alpha-beta-depleted transplantation in children. Preparing the TCRbeta library involved the use of unique molecular identifiers. MiXCR, run by TCRdb on the PCR reads, gives a single entry per CDR3 protein. The sample includes about 500,000 distinct CDR3 sequences, 9.5% to 12% of them seen just once. CDR3 length: 16 amino acids. The V gene lost 3 bases and the J gene lost 2 bases, with 14 bases spanning the gap. Germline V CDR1 and CDR2: MNHEY, SMNVEV (reference sequence). The receptor comes from a female patient aged 2-9 years who had a stem cell transplant for aplastic anemia, so the T cells may come from the graft donor. The sample was PBMCs, mostly from graft donor cells, taken 180 days after TCRalphabeta/CD19-depleted stem cell transplant. The rearrangement joins TRBV27 to TRBJ1-5; D is perhaps TRBD1 (5 bases). The chain's CDR3 is CASSFTGGLGNQPQHF. In nucleotides, the CDR3 is TGTGCCAGCAGTTTTACTGGGGGTCTCGGCAATCAGCCCCAGCATTTT.